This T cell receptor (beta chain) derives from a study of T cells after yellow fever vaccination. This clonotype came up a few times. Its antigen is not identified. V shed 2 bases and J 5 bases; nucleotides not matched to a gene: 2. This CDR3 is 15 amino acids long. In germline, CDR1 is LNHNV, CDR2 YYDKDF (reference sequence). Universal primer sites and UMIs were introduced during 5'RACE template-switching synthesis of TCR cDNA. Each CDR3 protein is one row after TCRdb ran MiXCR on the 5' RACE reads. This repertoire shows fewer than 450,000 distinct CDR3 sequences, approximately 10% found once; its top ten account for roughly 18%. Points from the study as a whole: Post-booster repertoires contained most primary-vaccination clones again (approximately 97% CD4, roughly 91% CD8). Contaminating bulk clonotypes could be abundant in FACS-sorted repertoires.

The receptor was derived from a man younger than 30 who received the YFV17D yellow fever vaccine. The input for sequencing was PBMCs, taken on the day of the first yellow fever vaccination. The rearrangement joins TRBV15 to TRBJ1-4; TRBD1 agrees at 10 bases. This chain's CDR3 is CATSRKDRGNEKLFF. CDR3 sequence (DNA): TGTGCCACCAGCAGAAAGGACAGGGGGAATGAAAAACTGTTTTTT.